Each of the 15 T cell receptor beta chains below was sequenced from the same sample in a study of glioma-infiltrating T cells. Amplification of TCR alpha and beta CDR3 regions from RNA used iRepertoire nested multiplex PCR. Using its own MiXCR run on the multiplex PCR reads, TCRdb lists one record per CDR3 protein. The sample lists roughly 190,000 distinct CDR3 sequences; over 25% were seen once. The sequencing sample was made of glioma tissue, nonneoplastic brain tissue, or PBMCs (not recorded which). Receptors originate from a human donor with low-grade glioma or glioblastoma, undergoing nonglioma brain surgery, or in good health (not recorded which).

This clonotype was picked up many times. This chain joins TRBV29-1 and TRBJ2-5; 7 nucleotides agree with TRBD2. The CDR3 has 12 residues. CDR1 is SQVTM, CDR2 ANQGSEA, per germline. V shed 3 bases, J shed 5 bases, and the junction held 3 bases outside the gene matches. The CDR3 here is CSVDRGGETQYF. Here the CDR3 DNA reads TGCAGCGTTGATCGGGGAGGGGAGACCCAGTACTTC.

A single count supports this clonotype. This chain joins TRBV13 and TRBJ2-7; D unresolved. The CDR3 length is 16 residues. From germline, CDR1 is PRHDT and CDR2 FYEKMQ (reference sequence). V lost 5 bases, J lost 3 bases, and 20 bases lay in between. CDR3 sequence: CASSPFRSDEGYEQYF. As DNA, the CDR3 is TGTGCCAGCAGCCCCTTTCGGTCGGATGAAGGCTACGAGCAGTACTTC.

The genes are TRBV19 and TRBJ2-6; D is perhaps TRBD1 (6 bases). Germline CDR1 and CDR2: LNHDA and SQIVND (reference sequence). This CDR3 has 17 residues. Trimming stripped 5 bases from V and 0 bases from J, with 14 bases between. The CDR3 bases are TGTGCCAGTAGTCTACGACAGGACCACTCTGGGGCCAACGTCCTGACTTTC. This sequence encodes CASSLRQDHSGANVLTF.

This clonotype was recorded at least ten times. The chain combines TRBV7-2 with TRBJ2-3; TRBD2 matches 10 bases. Germline V gene data show CDR1 as SGHTA and CDR2 as FQGNSA. Trimming cost V 5 bases and J 3 bases; bases outside gene matches: 8. The length of the CDR3 is 16 residues. The CDR3 protein is CASSPQSGRATDTQYF. Here the CDR3 DNA reads TGTGCCAGCAGCCCACAAAGCGGGAGGGCGACAGATACGCAGTATTTT.

A few counts support this clonotype. Since a much larger clone is just one base distant, this may be a read error. This chain uses TRBV27 with TRBJ2-7; D remains ambiguous. The V gene lost 6 bases and the J gene lost 6 bases, with 12 bases spanning the gap. The CDR3 totals 12 residues. Per germline, CDR1 MNHEY and CDR2 SMNVEV (reference sequence). CDR3 residues: CASRSPRSEQYF. CDR3 bases: TGTGCCAGCAGAAGTCCGAGAAGCGAGCAGTACTTC.

This clonotype was counted a single time. A much larger clone differs by one base, so this may be a read error. The chain has TRBV19 and TRBJ2-7; 10 bases are a match to TRBD2. The V gene's germline CDR1 is LNHDA and CDR2 SQIVND (reference sequence). This CDR3 contains 16 residues. CDR3 residues: CASSSRTSGIPYGQYF. The CDR3 DNA is TGTGCCAGTAGTAGTCGTACTAGCGGGATTCCCTACGGGCAGTACTTC. The full variable domain, its missing parts supplied by reference TRBV19 and TRBJ2-7, is DGGITQSPKYLFRKEGQNVTLSCEQNLNHDAMYWYRQDPGQGLRLIYYSQIVNDFQKGDIAEGYSVSREKKESFPLTVTSAQKNPTAFYLCASSSRTSGIPYGQYFGPGTRLTVT.

The sample holds many counts of this clonotype. This sequence joins TRBV27 and TRBJ1-6; 9 nucleotides match TRBD1. Germline V gene lookup returns CDR1 MNHEY and CDR2 SMNVEV (reference sequence). The CDR3 contains 15 residues. J was trimmed by 7 bases and V by 2 bases; bases with no gene match: 3. Here the CDR3 reads CASSLEQGANSPLHF. The CDR3 region has the DNA TGTGCCAGCAGTTTAGAACAGGGGGCCAATTCACCCCTCCACTTT.

The J gene is TRBJ2-7, the V gene TRBV3-1; 12 positions match TRBD2. CDR3 length equals 19 residues. Unmatched junction bases numbered 15, after V lost 0 bases and J lost 6 bases. Germline V gene sequence: CDR1 LGHDT, CDR2 YNNKEL (reference sequence). The CDR3 nucleotides are TGTGCCAGCAGCCAAGATCTCCTGACTAGCGGGAGAGAGGAGCGCGAGCAGTACTTC. This sequence encodes CASSQDLLTSGREEREQYF.

This clonotype was observed at least ten times. The genes are TRBV7-2 and TRBJ1-1; 10 nucleotides agree with TRBD1. Germline V gives CDR1 SGHTA, CDR2 FQGNSA. V dropped 11 bases and J dropped 0; count of bases not matched to a gene: 6. The CDR3 covers 14 residues. The CDR3 is CAGGTGVMNTEAFF. DNA for the CDR3: TGTGCCGGAGGGACAGGGGTTATGAACACTGAAGCTTTCTTT.

Worth noting for this clonotype: Just one base apart from a much larger clone, this may be a read error. The rearrangement links TRBV7-2 to TRBJ2-7; a weak D match, TRBD2 (6 bases). Germline V gene sequence: CDR1 SGHTA, CDR2 FQGNSA. CDR3 length equals 15 residues. Trimming shortened V by 2 bases and J by 3 bases, and 14 bases separated the two germline ends. The CDR3 reads CASSLYAGRLYEQYF. In DNA form, the CDR3 reads TGTGCCAGCAGCTTATACGCGGGAAGGCTCTACGAGCAGTACTTC.

About this clonotype: The junction departs from germline at one end; a sequencing error may be responsible. This sequence joins TRBV9 and TRBJ2-2, with TRBD2 matching over 10 bases. CDR3 length: 15 amino acids. The germline gives CDR1 SGDLS, CDR2 YYNGEE. The CDR3 loop reads CASSTSGRVTGELFF. In DNA, the CDR3 is TGTGCCAGCAGCACCAGCGGGAGGGTCACCGGTGAGCTGTTTTTT.

In this sample, this clonotype turned up many times. This chain connects TRBV7-2 to TRBJ1-5; 7 bases agree with TRBD1. Trimming at V came to 1 base and at J to 0 bases, leaving 6 bases not matched to a gene. CDR3 length: 17 residues. Germline loops: CDR1 SGHTA, CDR2 FQGNSA. The CDR3 spells CASSLDAGQFSNQPQHF. CDR3 DNA: TGTGCCAGCAGCTTAGACGCGGGACAGTTTAGCAATCAGCCCCAGCATTTT.

With respect to this clonotype: A read error is possible here, since a much larger clone lies one base away. The rearrangement uses TRBV6-6 and TRBJ2-2, with a tentative D call TRBD2 (6 bases). V was clipped by 0 bases and J by 3 bases, with 20 bases between them. Germline CDR1 reads MNHNY; CDR2 reads SVGAGI (reference sequence). The CDR3 length is 19 residues. The chain's CDR3 is CASSYSRHGGPWDTGELFF. CDR3 DNA: TGTGCCAGCAGTTACTCCAGGCATGGAGGGCCATGGGACACCGGGGAGCTGTTTTTT.

This clonotype was detected only a few times. The chain employs TRBV11-2 and TRBJ2-7; 7 bases are shared with TRBD1. The CDR3 loop spans 15 amino acids. Trimming removed 4 bases from V and 4 bases from J; junction bases left unmatched: 10. CDR1 is SGHAT and CDR2 is FQNNGV in the germline V gene. Here the CDR3 reads CASSSGTEIWYEQYF. In nucleotides, the CDR3 is TGTGCCAGCAGCTCCGGGACAGAGATCTGGTACGAGCAGTACTTC.

This clonotype was detected once. Just one base apart from a much larger clone, this may be a read error. The chain recombines TRBV7-2 with TRBJ2-7, with 7 bases fitting TRBD2. Germline V gene data show CDR1 as SGHTA and CDR2 as FQGNSA. This CDR3 is built from 14 residues. The CDR3 loop reads CASRRGGTTYEQCF. CDR3 sequence (DNA): TGTGCCAGCCGGAGGGGAGGGACTACCTACGAGCAGTGCTTC.